This entry lists 10 T cell receptor beta chains sequenced from one sample in a study of blood T cell repertoires in COVID-19. Only in-frame clones appear in the TCRdb table, and some are missing; sequencing was by immunoSEQ multiplex PCR. The table shows around 51,000 clones, with just over 85% occurring only once. Sample: peripheral blood. These receptors were obtained from an elderly woman with acute or convalescent COVID-19.

In DNA, the CDR3 is TGCGCCAGCAGTGAGTCGGGGAAGGGGAATCAGCCCCAGCATTTT. Amino acid sequence: CASSESGKGNQPQHF. The genes are TRBV10-2 and TRBJ1-5; possibly TRBD1 for D (5 bases). The CDR3 spans 15 residues. Per germline, CDR1 WSHSY and CDR2 SAAADI. Trimming shortened V by 0 bases and J by 4 bases, and 10 bases separated the two germline ends.

This clone has a single count. The rearrangement joins TRBV7-3 to TRBJ1-1; 7 bases match TRBD1. The CDR3 covers 14 residues. CDR1 SGHTA and CDR2 FQGTGA come from the germline V gene. V was clipped by 5 bases and J by 5 bases; unmatched bases: 8. CDR3 DNA: TGTGCCAGCAGCCTAGGTGCAGGGGGGACTGAAGCTTTCTTT. It encodes CASSLGAGGTEAFF.

The chain carries TRBV7-2 and TRBJ1-2, with D perhaps TRBD1 (5 bases). Germline V lookup: CDR1 SGHTA, CDR2 FQGNSA. The V and J ends lost 5 bases and 2 bases respectively, with 12 bases between them. The CDR3 is 14 residues long. CDR3 amino acids: CASSPGGQNYGYTF. The CDR3 coding sequence is TGTGCCAGCAGCCCCGGGGGTCAGAACTATGGCTACACCTTC.

The chain joins TRBV7-3 to TRBJ2-5, with 7 nucleotides matching TRBD2. V lost 2 bases, J lost 5 bases, and 8 bases stayed unmatched. The CDR3 totals 15 residues. CDR1 and CDR2 from the germline V gene are SGHTA and FQGTGA. The CDR3 sequence: CASSLGVAGGETQYF. CDR3 bases: TGTGCCAGCAGCTTAGGAGTAGCGGGCGGGGAGACCCAGTACTTC.

The gene calls are TRBV7-9 and TRBJ2-5, with no clear D. CDR1 is SEHNR and CDR2 is FQNEAQ in the germline V gene (reference sequence). The CDR3 consists of 16 residues. Trimming pared 6 bases from V and 0 bases from J, leaving 17 bases between. The CDR3 spells CASRPSLTANQETQYF. The CDR3 DNA follows: TGTGCCAGCAGACCCTCCCTTACAGCAAACCAAGAGACCCAGTACTTC.

The count of this clone is one. The V and J genes are TRBV7-8 and TRBJ2-2, with TRBD1 as a possible D gene (5 bases). V lost 5 bases, J lost 4 bases, and 11 bases lay in between. Germline V gene data show CDR1 as SGHVS and CDR2 as FQNEAQ. The CDR3 consists of 14 residues. The CDR3 DNA sequence: TGTGCCAGCAGCGCGGACACTTTCACCGGGGAGCTGTTTTTT. This gives the protein CASSADTFTGELFF.

CDR3 coding DNA: TGTGCCAGCAGCTTAGACGGGGGAGGGGATGGCTACACCTTC. It translates to CASSLDGGGDGYTF. The V gene is TRBV7-3, the J gene TRBJ1-2; a weak D match, TRBD1 (5 bases). CDR3 size: 14 residues. V lost 2 bases and J 6 bases, leaving 13 bases between the germline ends. Germline CDR1 SGHTA, CDR2 FQGTGA.

This clone was observed once. This chain joins TRBV27 and TRBJ2-3; 7 nucleotides match TRBD2. CDR3 size: 16 residues. Germline assignment: CDR1 MNHEY and CDR2 SMNVEV (reference sequence). V gave up 4 bases and J gave up 0 bases; unmatched junction bases: 7. CDR3 residues: CASSWGRATSTDTQYF. The CDR3, as DNA: TGTGCCAGCAGTTGGGGGAGGGCAACTAGCACAGATACGCAGTATTTT.

This chain links TRBV7-9 with TRBJ2-2, with 13 positions matching TRBD2. Germline V gene sequence: CDR1 SEHNR, CDR2 FQNEAQ (reference sequence). The CDR3 extends over 18 amino acids. J gave up 5 bases and V 1 base, and 7 bases lay outside the gene matches. CDR3 bases: TGTGCCAGCAGCTTAGGGACTAGCGGGGGCTCCGGGACCGGGGAGCTGTTTTTT. As protein: CASSLGTSGGSGTGELFF.

The chain uses TRBV30 and TRBJ1-4, with 7 bases identical to TRBD1. V lost 5 bases, J lost 3 bases, and 6 bases stayed unmatched. In germline, CDR1 is GTSNPN, CDR2 SVGIG (reference sequence). The CDR3 is made up of 14 amino acids. The CDR3 here is CAWGRGQSNEKLFF. CDR3 bases: TGTGCCTGGGGGCGGGGACAGTCTAATGAAAAACTGTTTTTT.